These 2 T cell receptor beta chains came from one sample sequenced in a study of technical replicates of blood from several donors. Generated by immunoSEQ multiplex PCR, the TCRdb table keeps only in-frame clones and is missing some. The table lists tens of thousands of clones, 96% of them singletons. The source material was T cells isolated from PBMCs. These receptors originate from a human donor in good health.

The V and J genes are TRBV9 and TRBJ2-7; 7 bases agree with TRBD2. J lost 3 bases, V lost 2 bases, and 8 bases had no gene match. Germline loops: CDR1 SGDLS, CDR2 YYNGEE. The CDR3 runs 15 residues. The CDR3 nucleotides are TGTGCCAGCAGCGTTTCTTCCGGGGGGAACTACGAGCAGTACTTC. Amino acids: CASSVSSGGNYEQYF.

The CDR3 DNA sequence: TGTGCCAGCAGGCGGAGCATCTATGGCTACACCTTC. Protein: CASRRSIYGYTF. V and J are TRBV6-5 and TRBJ1-2, with D hard to call. The CDR3 totals 12 residues. Germline lookup yields CDR1 MNHEY and CDR2 SVGAGI. The germline V and J ends were trimmed by 6 bases and 4 bases, with 9 bases remaining between them.